These 18 T cell receptor beta chains came from one sample sequenced in a study of T cells after yellow fever vaccination. One entry per CDR3 protein, called by TCRdb with MiXCR from the 5' RACE reads. Of under 550,000 distinct CDR3 sequences in the sample, 20% to 25% were seen once. Sequenced material: PBMCs, taken 20 to 25 days after the first yellow fever vaccination. These receptors were taken from a man between 18 and 29 years old who received the YFV17D yellow fever vaccine.

This clonotype was seen only a few times. The genes are TRBV7-2 and TRBJ2-4; 7 positions agree with TRBD1. This CDR3 contains 16 residues. In germline, CDR1 is SGHTA, CDR2 FQGNSA. The J segment lost 0 bases and the V segment lost 5 bases, leaving 7 bases of the junction unmatched. The CDR3 nucleotides are TGTGCCAGCAGCCTCCGACAGGGCCTAGCCAAAAACATTCAGTACTTC. Translating gives CASSLRQGLAKNIQYF.

This clonotype showed up many times. V usage is TRBV12-3 or TRBV12-4 and J usage is TRBJ1-1; unclear D gene. V was trimmed by 3 bases and J by 5 bases, leaving 7 bases between them. The CDR3 consists of 12 residues. The CDR3, as DNA: TGTGCCAGCAGTTTTCAAGAAACTGAAGCTTTCTTT. This translates into CASSFQETEAFF.

The rearrangement uses TRBV9 and TRBJ2-1, with D tentatively TRBD1 (7 bases). V lost 0 bases to trimming and J lost 9 bases, with 16 bases between them. The CDR3 sequence is 15 residues long. Germline values: CDR1 SGDLS, CDR2 YYNGEE. This CDR3 is CASSVGGTVTSEQFF. CDR3 coding DNA: TGTGCCAGCAGCGTAGGCGGGACAGTAACAAGTGAGCAGTTCTTC.

This clonotype has only a few counts. This chain uses TRBV24-1 with TRBJ1-1; perhaps TRBD1 as D (6 bases). The V gene lost 2 bases and the J gene lost 8 bases, with 14 bases spanning the gap. The CDR3 spans 14 residues. CDR1 is KGHDR and CDR2 is SFDVKD in the germline V gene. For the CDR3, the DNA is TGTGCCACCAGTGATTCAGACAGGTCCGGGGAAGCTTTCTTT. This gives the protein CATSDSDRSGEAFF.

V and J are TRBV27 and TRBJ2-3, with D tentatively TRBD2 (7 bases). Germline assignment: CDR1 MNHEY and CDR2 SMNVEV (reference sequence). V lost 6 bases, J lost 5 bases, and 15 bases lay in between. This CDR3 has 14 residues. The CDR3 loop reads CASSEGLGGDTQYF. The CDR3 nucleotides read TGTGCCAGCAGCGAAGGACTAGGGGGAGATACGCAGTATTTT.

V usage is TRBV4-2 and J usage is TRBJ1-1; D might be TRBD1 (6 bases). CDR3 size: 16 residues. Trimming removed 1 base from V and 5 bases from J, with 17 bases in between. CDR1 LGHNA and CDR2 YNFKEQ come from the germline V gene. The CDR3 region has the DNA TGTGCCAGCAGCCAAGTCCCGCAGGGGACGGGGACTGAAGCTTTCTTT. Protein product: CASSQVPQGTGTEAFF.

The sample holds a few counts of this clonotype. The V and J genes are TRBV3-1 and TRBJ1-2; D is ambiguous. From germline, CDR1 is LGHDT and CDR2 YNNKEL (reference sequence). The CDR3 runs to 15 residues. Trimming pared 1 base from V and 4 bases from J, leaving 13 bases between. CDR3 coding DNA: TGTGCCAGCAGCCAAGGAGGGTCGCCGAGCTATGGCTACACCTTC. Translated, it gives CASSQGGSPSYGYTF.

Only a few counts were recorded for this clonotype. This rearrangement joins TRBV4-2 to TRBJ1-2; D unresolved. Germline-derived CDR1 and CDR2 are LGHNA and YNFKEQ. V lost 4 bases, J lost 2 bases, and 8 bases lay in between. The CDR3 covers 13 residues. The CDR3: CASSRHENYGYTF. The DNA for the CDR3 is TGTGCCAGCAGCCGGCATGAAAACTATGGCTACACCTTC.

The sample holds a few counts of this clonotype. The genes are TRBV20-1 and TRBJ1-1, with D maybe TRBD1 (6 bases). CDR1 and CDR2 (germline): DFQATT, SNEGSKA (reference sequence). The CDR3 sequence is 14 residues long. V shed 0 bases and J shed 0 bases, with 8 bases lying between them. CDR3 bases: TGCAGTGCTAGAGAACGGACAGTGAACACTGAAGCTTTCTTT. Protein: CSARERTVNTEAFF.

The chain couples TRBV6-1 to TRBJ1-2; D is possibly TRBD1 (6 bases). V lost 4 bases and J 6 bases, leaving 15 bases between the germline ends. This CDR3 contains 14 residues. Germline assignment: CDR1 MNHNS and CDR2 SASEGT. CDR3 DNA: TGTGCCAGCAGTGTGTCGGGGGCAAAAGATGGCTACACCTTC. Amino acid sequence: CASSVSGAKDGYTF.

This clonotype has more than one count but fewer than ten. V gene TRBV5-5 combines with J gene TRBJ1-2; D unclear. CDR3 length equals 15 residues. Germline CDR1 reads SGHKS; CDR2 reads YYEKEE (reference sequence). V was trimmed by 0 bases and J by 3 bases, leaving 12 bases between them. CDR3 residues: CASSLAPGSYYGYTF. DNA for the CDR3: TGTGCCAGCAGCTTGGCCCCGGGCAGCTACTATGGCTACACCTTC.

In the case of this clonotype: A clone one base away is much larger, so this may be a read error. The rearrangement uses TRBV10-3 and TRBJ2-7, with 11 bases fitting TRBD1. The trim removed 4 bases at V and 7 bases at J, leaving 6 bases unmatched. The germline gives CDR1 ENHRY, CDR2 SYGVKD. The CDR3 is 14 amino acids. The CDR3: CAISGGQGAKEQYV. In DNA form, the CDR3 reads TGTGCCATCAGTGGAGGACAGGGGGCAAAAGAGCAGTACGTC.

The chain has TRBV11-2 and TRBJ1-1, with unresolved D. The length of the CDR3 is 15 residues. The ends were cut back, 5 bases at V and 5 bases at J, with 18 bases in the middle. Looked up from germline, CDR1 is SGHAT and CDR2 is FQNNGV. CDR3 DNA: TGTGCCAGCAGCCCCAAACGCCTGGGGTTGACTGAAGCTTTCTTT. Encoded protein: CASSPKRLGLTEAFF.

This clonotype was seen a handful of times. In DNA form, the CDR3 reads TGTGCCAGCAGCCCCTTGAAGGCGGGACTAGATCTAGCAGAGACCCAGTACTTC. Translated, it gives CASSPLKAGLDLAETQYF. V usage is TRBV4-2 and J usage is TRBJ2-5; 8 nucleotides match TRBD2. This CDR3 region has 18 residues. Trimming cost V 4 bases and J 4 bases; bases outside gene matches: 17. Germline values: CDR1 LGHNA, CDR2 YNFKEQ.

This chain joins TRBV4-1 and TRBJ2-6, with D hard to call. The CDR3 length is 17 residues. V was shortened by 1 base and J by 0 bases, with 10 bases between the two germline ends. CDR1 and CDR2 (germline): MGHRA, YSYEKL. CDR3 loop: CASSQGPGTSGANVLTF. The CDR3 nucleotides read TGCGCCAGCAGCCAAGGGCCAGGTACCTCTGGGGCCAACGTCCTGACTTTC.

The chain has TRBV2 and TRBJ2-7; TRBD1 might be the D (5 bases). V was pared by 6 bases and J by 4 bases, with 16 bases between. The CDR3 length is 14 residues. The germline CDR1 and CDR2 sequences are SNHLY and FYNNEI. CDR3: CASRQDNGPYEQYV. In DNA form, the CDR3 reads TGTGCCAGCAGACAGGACAACGGGCCGTACGAGCAGTACGTC.

This clonotype came up many times. CDR3 nucleotide sequence: TGCAGCGTTGCCCAGGGAGGCCCAGATACGCAGTATTTT. Its protein is CSVAQGGPDTQYF. The chain uses TRBV29-1 and TRBJ2-3, with D perhaps TRBD2 (6 bases). CDR1 is SQVTM, CDR2 ANQGSEA, per germline. There are 13 residues in the CDR3. Trimming removed 4 bases at V and 4 bases at J, with 12 bases between.

This clonotype was counted between two and nine times. V is TRBV20-1 and J is TRBJ1-5; tentative D call: TRBD1 (5 bases). V was pared by 3 bases and J by 4 bases, with 10 bases between. The CDR3 spans 13 residues. The germline V gene has CDR1 DFQATT and CDR2 SNEGSKA (reference sequence). In DNA, the CDR3 is TGCAGTGCTAGTGGGGGAGTGAATCAGCCCCAGCATTTT. Its translation is CSASGGVNQPQHF.